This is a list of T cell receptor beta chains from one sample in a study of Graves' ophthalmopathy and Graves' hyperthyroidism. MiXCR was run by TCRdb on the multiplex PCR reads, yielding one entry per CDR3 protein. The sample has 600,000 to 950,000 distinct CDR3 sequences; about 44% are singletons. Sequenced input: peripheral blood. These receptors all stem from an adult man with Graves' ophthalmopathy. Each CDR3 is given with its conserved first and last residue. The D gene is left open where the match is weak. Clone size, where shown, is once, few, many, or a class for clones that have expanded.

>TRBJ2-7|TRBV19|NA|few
TGTGCCAGTAGCCAATGGGGGCCCACCTACGAGCAGTACTTC
CASSQWGPTYEQYF
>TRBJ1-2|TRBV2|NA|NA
TGTGCCAGCAGTGAAGGGGAGGGCGGCTACACCTTC
CASSEGEGGYTF
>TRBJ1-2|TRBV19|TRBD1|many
TGTGCCACTTACAGGTCGGACAGGGGTATTGGCTACACCTTC
CATYRSDRGIGYTF
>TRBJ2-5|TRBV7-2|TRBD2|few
TGTGCCAGCAGGGAGACTAGCGGGAGGGCCGACGAGACCCAGTACTTC
CASRETSGRADETQYF
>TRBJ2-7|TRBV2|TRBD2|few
TGTGCCAGCAAGCCCACTAGCGGGAGCTTCTACGAGCAGTACTTC
CASKPTSGSFYEQYF
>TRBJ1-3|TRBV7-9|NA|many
TGTGCCAGCAGCTTAGACGGCAGTCCACTCGGAAACACCATATATTTT
CASSLDGSPLGNTIYF
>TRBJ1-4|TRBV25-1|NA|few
TGTGCCAGCAGTGGGCCGGGGGCGCTCAGTGAAAAACTGTTTTTT
CASSGPGALSEKLFF
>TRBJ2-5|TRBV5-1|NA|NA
TGCGCCAGCAGCTTCACGGGGGTAGGAGGAGAGACCCAGTACTTC
CASSFTGVGGETQYF
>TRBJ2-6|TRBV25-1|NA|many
TGTGCCAGCAGTGCATCTGGGGCCAACGTCCTGACTTTC
CASSASGANVLTF
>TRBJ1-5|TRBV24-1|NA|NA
TGTGCCAGCAGCCTATCCCTTAGCAATCAGCCCCAGCATTTT
CASSLSLSNQPQHF
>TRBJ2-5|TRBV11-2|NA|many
TGTGCCAGCAGCCGTAGTGAGGGGGAGACCCAGTACTTC
CASSRSEGETQYF
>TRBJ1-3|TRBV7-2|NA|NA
TGTGCCAGCAGCCTAGGGGCCAGTTCATCTGGAAACACCATATATTTT
CASSLGASSSGNTIYF
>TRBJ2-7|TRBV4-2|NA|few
TGTGCCAGCAGCCAGGGAGTCGGCGAGCAGTACTTC
CASSQGVGEQYF
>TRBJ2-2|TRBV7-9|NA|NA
TGTGCCAGTAGTATCGCGGGACCGAGGAACACCGGGGAGCTGTTTTTT
CASSIAGPRNTGELFF
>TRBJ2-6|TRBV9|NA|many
TGTGCCAGCAGCACCCTACAAGGGTTAAGCTCTGGGGCCAACGTCCTGACTTTC
CASSTLQGLSSGANVLTF
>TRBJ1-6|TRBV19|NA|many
TGTGCCAGTCAGAAGTCGGGTAATAATTCACCCCTCCACTTT
CASQKSGNNSPLHF
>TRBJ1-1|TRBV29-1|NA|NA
TGCAGCGTCCATAGCAGGGTGAACACTGAAGCTTTCTTT
CSVHSRVNTEAFF
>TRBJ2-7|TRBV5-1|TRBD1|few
TGTGCCAGCAGGGCCGGGACAGGCTACGAGCAGTACTTC
CASRAGTGYEQYF
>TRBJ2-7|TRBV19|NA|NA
TGTGCCAGTAGAAATTTAGGCAGGGGGGCCGACGAGCAGTACTTC
CASRNLGRGADEQYF
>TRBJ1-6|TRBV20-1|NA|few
TGCAGTGCTAGCCCCGATGGGGGTTCACCCCTCCACTTT
CSASPDGGSPLHF
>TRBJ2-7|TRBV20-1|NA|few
TGCAGTGCTAGAGATGGCGCGAGCTCCTACGAGCAGTACTTC
CSARDGASSYEQYF
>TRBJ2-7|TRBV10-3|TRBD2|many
TGTGCCATCAGTGATGTAGGGAGGGATTCCGACGAGCAGTACTTC
CAISDVGRDSDEQYF
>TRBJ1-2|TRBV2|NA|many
TGTGCCAGCCTCGGCGTGGTGGGCTACACCTTC
CASLGVVGYTF
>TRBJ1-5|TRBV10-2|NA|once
TGTGCCAGCAGTACAACAACCGGGGTTGAGCAGCCCCAGCATTTT
CASSTTTGVEQPQHF
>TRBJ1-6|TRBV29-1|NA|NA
TGCAGCGTTGAAGAGGCAGGGGCCTCACCCCTCCACTTT
CSVEEAGASPLHF
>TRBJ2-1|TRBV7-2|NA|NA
TGTGCCAGCAGCTTAGACTGGAATGAGCAGTTCTTC
CASSLDWNEQFF
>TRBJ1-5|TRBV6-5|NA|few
TGTGCCAGCAGCGCGGACGTAAATCAGCCCCAGCATTTT
CASSADVNQPQHF
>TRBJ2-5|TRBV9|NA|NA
TGTGCCAGCAGCTTAGTGGGTCAGGGTATCCAAGAGACCCAGTACTTC
CASSLVGQGIQETQYF
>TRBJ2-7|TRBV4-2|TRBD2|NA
TGTGCCAGCAAGCTAGCGGGAGCTACCTCCTACGAGCAGTACTTC
CASKLAGATSYEQYF
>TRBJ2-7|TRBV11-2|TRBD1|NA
TGTGCCTGGACCCGGGACAGGGTGGTGGGCGAGCAGTACTTC
CAWTRDRVVGEQYF
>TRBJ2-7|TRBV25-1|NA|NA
TGTGCCAGCAGTGAAGCGCCGGTCTACGAGCAGTACTTC
CASSEAPVYEQYF
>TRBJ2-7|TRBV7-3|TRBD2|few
TGTGCCAGCAGCCCTGGACTAGGGAGCTCCTACGAGCAGTACTTC
CASSPGLGSSYEQYF
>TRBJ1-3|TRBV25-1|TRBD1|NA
TGTGCCAGCAGTGATACGACAGGGTTCGGAAACACCATATATTTT
CASSDTTGFGNTIYF
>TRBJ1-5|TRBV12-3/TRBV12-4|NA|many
TGTGCCAGCAGTTTTCGACAGATCAATCAGCCCCAGCATTTT
CASSFRQINQPQHF
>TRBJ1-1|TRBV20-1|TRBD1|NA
TGCAGTGCTCGACACAGGGGATACACTGAAGCTTTCTTT
CSARHRGYTEAFF
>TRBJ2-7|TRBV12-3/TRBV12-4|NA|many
TGTGCCAGCAGTTTATCCCGGGCGCAGTACTTC
CASSLSRAQYF
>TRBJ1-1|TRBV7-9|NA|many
TGTGCCAGCAGCTTAAACGGCGAAGCTTTCTTT
CASSLNGEAFF
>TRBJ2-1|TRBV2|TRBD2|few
TGTGCCAGCAGGGGGACTAGCGGGGGGGATGAGCAGTTCTTC
CASRGTSGGDEQFF
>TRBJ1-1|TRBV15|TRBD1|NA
TGTGCCACCTCTCTTGGAGGGGACAGGATCGACACTGAAGCTTTCTTT
CATSLGGDRIDTEAFF
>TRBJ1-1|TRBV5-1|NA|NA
TGCGCCAGCGGCTGGAACATGAACACTGAAGCTTTCTTT
CASGWNMNTEAFF
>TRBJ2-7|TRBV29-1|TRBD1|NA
TGCAGCGTTGTTGACAGGGAACTCTACGAGCAGTACTTC
CSVVDRELYEQYF
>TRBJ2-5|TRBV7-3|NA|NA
TGTGCCAGCAGCCAAGATCCCAGGGCGGAGACCCAGTACTTC
CASSQDPRAETQYF
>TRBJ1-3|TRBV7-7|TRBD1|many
TGTGCTAGCAGCTCTGGGACAGACGGAAACACCATATATTTT
CASSSGTDGNTIYF
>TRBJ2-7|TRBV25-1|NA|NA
TGTGCCAGCTCGGGATCCCTCTTTGAGCAGTACTTC
CASSGSLFEQYF
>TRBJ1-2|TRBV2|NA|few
TGTGCCAGCAGTTACTCTGAAGGGATTCACTATGGCTACACCTTC
CASSYSEGIHYGYTF
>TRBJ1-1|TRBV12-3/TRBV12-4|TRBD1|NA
TGTGCCAGCAGTTTGCCGACAGGGCTCGGCACTGAAGCTTTCTTT
CASSLPTGLGTEAFF
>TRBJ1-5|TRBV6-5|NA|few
TGTGCCAGCAGACCGGCGGGGAATCAGCCCCAGCATTTT
CASRPAGNQPQHF
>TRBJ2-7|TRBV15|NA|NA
TGTGCCAGCAGTTCACCCGGAGGGGATAGATACGAGCAGTACTTC
CASSSPGGDRYEQYF
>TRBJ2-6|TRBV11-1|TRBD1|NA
TGTGCCTGGAGTGTACGGTTGGGGACAGGCCAAGTCTCTGGGGCCAACGTCCTGACTTTC
CAWSVRLGTGQVSGANVLTF
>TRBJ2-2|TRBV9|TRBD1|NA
TGTGCCAGCAGCGTAGAGGGACAGGCTACGAACACCGGGGAGCTGTTTTTT
CASSVEGQATNTGELFF
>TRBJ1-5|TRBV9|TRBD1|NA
TGTGCCAGCAGCGTCGCAGGGACAGGCGAATATAGCAATCAGCCCCAGCATTTT
CASSVAGTGEYSNQPQHF
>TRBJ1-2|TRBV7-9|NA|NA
TGTGCCAGCAGCTTATATTTTAGACAGGAGGAAGGCTACACCTTC
CASSLYFRQEEGYTF
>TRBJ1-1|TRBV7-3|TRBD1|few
TGTGCCAGCAGTCCGCCATTTGAGGACAGGACCTTTGAAGCTTTCTTT
CASSPPFEDRTFEAFF